The following is a T cell receptor (beta chain) sequence with its context. What this receptor recognizes is not known. No qualities accompany the bases; no much larger clone lies one base away. This sample stems from a study of brain metastases from non-small cell lung cancer (dated by TCRdb to about 2019). In terms of the full investigation: In non-small-cell lung cancer patients, the researchers characterized the immune microenvironment of brain metastases and primary tumors that had been resected as matched pairs.

What the work shows at the level of the full study, not this receptor alone: T-cell clones were apparently expanded in under 80% of brain metastases relative to the matched primary tumors. Paired brain metastases and primary tumors largely shared TCR repertoires, although T-cell densities in the metastases were sparse. Lower T-cell infiltration was exhibited by brain metastases compared with primary tumors (P < 0.001).

A cohort of approximately 39 patients with surgically resected non-small-cell lung cancer, for whom both primary tumor and brain metastasis specimens were available, was included. Tumor specimens were archival formalin-fixed, paraffin-embedded tissues. V loses 5 bases, J loses 5 bases, and the germline ends lie 13 bases apart. As encoded in the germline V gene, CDR1 is MRHNA while CDR2 is SNTAGT. The CDR3 numbers 15 residues from cysteine through phenylalanine. CDR3 DNA is the only sequence kept; it has 45 bases, read in frame from the first base. Library generation was performed with the immunoSEQ multiplex PCR assay. Sequencing of the T-cell receptor beta chain repertoire was carried out together with a 770-gene immune expression panel. In its TCRdb copy, this immuneACCESS table keeps in-frame sequences only and misses some clones. Where compared with another copy, unresolved V genes explain less than half of these, and the others have no known cause. For this sample the table gives roughly 4,700 clones, of which roughly 80% were detected only once. The ten largest clones add up to under 8.5% of the sample.

The clonotype comes from a donor aged 40 or over with non-small cell lung cancer. Sequenced sample: primary lung tumor tissue. The cell subset or site label, read with the paper, signifies: primary lung tumor paired with brain metastasis. The chain is encoded by TRBV6-4 joined to TRBJ1-6, and TRBD1 may be the D gene, going by 6 matching bases. The CDR3 corresponds to CASSFGGLDNSPLHF. The DNA sequence follows: TGTGCCAGCAGTTTTGGGGGGCTGGATAATTCACCCCTCCACTTT.